Listed below are T cell receptor beta chains from one sample, sequenced in a study of blood T cell repertoires in COVID-19. Measured with immunoSEQ multiplex PCR; TCRdb has only the in-frame clones, and not every one. The sample includes about 150,000 clones, 80% to 90% of them seen just once. The sample was PBMCs or T cells enriched from blood (not recorded which). Source of these receptors: a man in his fifties or sixties who had recovered from COVID-19. The CDR3 runs from the conserved cysteine through the conserved F or W. A D gene is named only where the DNA matches it firmly. Only some rows state a clone size, as once, few, many or a class for expanded clones.

j_gene,abundance,v_gene,d_gene,CDR3nt,CDR3aa
TRBJ1-2,-,TRBV5-4,-,TGTGCCAGCCGCTATCGAACAGGGAGAAGTGGCTACACCTTC,CASRYRTGRSGYTF
TRBJ2-3,-,TRBV5-6,-,TGTGCCAGCAGCTTATTCAGGGCGACGGGCACAGATACGCAGTATTTT,CASSLFRATGTDTQYF
TRBJ1-1,-,TRBV15,-,TGTGCCACCAGCAGAGATGTTGAGGGGAGGCCTGAAGCTTTCTTT,CATSRDVEGRPEAFF
TRBJ2-3,-,TRBV7-3,TRBD1,TGTGCCAGCAGCCCGGGACAGGCACCCCCAGATACGCAGTATTTT,CASSPGQAPPDTQYF
TRBJ2-3,-,TRBV7-2,TRBD2,TGTGCCAGCAGCTTAGGGAGTCGTAGCGGGGGAAATACGCAGTATTTT,CASSLGSRSGGNTQYF
TRBJ1-5,-,TRBV28,-,TGTGCCAGCAGTTTGAGTCTAGCAACCAAGCCCCAGCATTTT,CASSLSLATKPQHF
TRBJ2-2,-,TRBV15,-,TGTGCCACCAGCAGCACAGGGAACACCGGGGAGCTGTTTTTT,CATSSTGNTGELFF
TRBJ2-3,once,TRBV10-3,-,TGTGCCACGACGGTGTGGGGGGTCGCAGCAGATACGCAGTATTTT,CATTVWGVAADTQYF
TRBJ2-5,-,TRBV19,-,TGTGCCAGTAGTAATAGCCGTCAAGAGACCCAGTACTTC,CASSNSRQETQYF
TRBJ1-5,-,TRBV24-1,-,TGTGCCACCAGTGATGTAACAGGCCAGCCCCAGCATTTT,CATSDVTGQPQHF
TRBJ2-5,once,TRBV2,-,TGTGCCAGCAGCCCCAATGGGGCGGTACAAGAGACCCAGTACTTC,CASSPNGAVQETQYF
TRBJ1-5,-,TRBV4-1,-,TGCGCCAGCAGCCTTAATAGCAATCAGCCCCAGCATTTT,CASSLNSNQPQHF
TRBJ1-5,-,TRBV20-1,TRBD1,TGCAGTGCTAGTGCCGGGACAGGGGATAGCAATCAGCCCCAGCATTTT,CSASAGTGDSNQPQHF
TRBJ2-3,-,TRBV7-3,-,TGTGCCAGCAGCTTACTCGGACACAGCACAGATACGCAGTATTTT,CASSLLGHSTDTQYF
TRBJ2-5,-,TRBV3-1/TRBV3-2,TRBD1,TGTGCCAGCAGCCCCTTGACAGGGGATGAGACCCAGTACTTC,CASSPLTGDETQYF
TRBJ2-1,-,TRBV28,TRBD2,TGTGCCAGCAGCCTGGGACTAGCGGGATGGTACAATGAGCAGTTCTTC,CASSLGLAGWYNEQFF
TRBJ2-7,-,TRBV14,TRBD2,TGTGCCAGCAGCCAAGGAGCGGGAGGGCCGTACGAGCAGTACTTC,CASSQGAGGPYEQYF
TRBJ1-4,-,TRBV18,-,TGTGCCAGCTCGCGCAAAGGAGGAGCTAATGAAAAACTGTTTTTT,CASSRKGGANEKLFF
TRBJ2-3,once,TRBV25-1,TRBD2,TGTGCCAGCCTTCGGACTAGCGGGAGCGGAGATACGCAGTATTTT,CASLRTSGSGDTQYF
TRBJ1-6,few,TRBV6-1,-,TGTGCCAGCAGTGAGTTTAGAAATTCACCCCTCCACTTT,CASSEFRNSPLHF
TRBJ2-3,-,TRBV19,TRBD2,TGTGCCAGCGGGGGGGGCCCCCGCACAGATACGCAGTATTTT,CASGGGPRTDTQYF
TRBJ1-1,-,TRBV28,-,TGTGCCAGCAGCCGGACAGTCCAGGCTTTCTTT,CASSRTVQAFF
TRBJ2-1,-,TRBV4-2,TRBD2,TGTGCCAGCAGCCAAGATCTCCCTGCGGGAGCGGGGGGTTACAATGAGCAGTTCTTC,CASSQDLPAGAGGYNEQFF
TRBJ2-1,-,TRBV18,-,TGTGCCAGCTCAACACCTCTGGCAGGTTTTCGGAATGAGCAGTTCTTC,CASSTPLAGFRNEQFF
TRBJ1-1,-,TRBV28,-,TGTGCCAGCACCCTCCCGGGGGGCGAAAGAGCTTTCTTT,CASTLPGGERAFF
TRBJ2-7,once,TRBV2,TRBD1,TGTGCCAGCAGCTCCGGGACAGGGTTCTCCGAGCAGTACTTC,CASSSGTGFSEQYF
TRBJ1-3,-,TRBV4-1,TRBD1,TGCGCCAGCAGCCAACTGACAGGGGCTGGAAACACCATATATTTT,CASSQLTGAGNTIYF
TRBJ2-7,-,TRBV7-3,TRBD2,TGTGCCAGCAGCTCGGGGAGGGCAGGGGAGCAGTACTTC,CASSSGRAGEQYF
TRBJ1-2,-,TRBV18,TRBD1,TGTGCCAGCTCACCAGACAGGGATTACTATGGCTACACCTTC,CASSPDRDYYGYTF
TRBJ1-2,once,TRBV18,TRBD1,TGTGCCAGCTCACCCCAGGGGGAAGGCGGCTACACCTTC,CASSPQGEGGYTF
TRBJ1-2,-,TRBV4-1,-,TGCGCCAGCAGCCAATCTCAATATCCAGGCCGGGGGTATGGCTACACCTTC,CASSQSQYPGRGYGYTF
TRBJ2-1,-,TRBV7-2,TRBD2,TGTGCCAGCAGCTTAGGGACTAGCGGGAGGCGGGAGCAGTTCTTC,CASSLGTSGRREQFF
TRBJ2-5,-,TRBV7-3,-,TGTGCCAGCAGCTCAAACCCTAGCTATGGGGAGACCCAGTACTTC,CASSSNPSYGETQYF
TRBJ2-5,-,TRBV24-1,-,TGTGCCACCAGTTTGCAGGGGCCTCAAGAGACCCAGTACTTC,CATSLQGPQETQYF
TRBJ2-4,-,TRBV21-1,-,-,CASSKWGRGAKNIQYF
TRBJ2-3,-,TRBV28,-,TGTGCCAGCAGTACAGGGTACCCAGATACGCAGTATTTT,CASSTGYPDTQYF
TRBJ2-2,-,TRBV2,-,TGTGCCAGCTGCAGGGAGAACACCGGGGAGCTGTTTTTT,CASCRENTGELFF
TRBJ1-1,-,TRBV2,TRBD1,TGTGCCAGCGTAAGACAGGGGCGGAACACTGAAGCTTTCTTT,CASVRQGRNTEAFF
TRBJ1-5,-,TRBV4-3,-,TGCGCCAGCAGCCCTGACAGTTTTAATCAGCCCCAGCATTTT,CASSPDSFNQPQHF
TRBJ2-1,-,TRBV6-4,TRBD2,TGTGCCAGCAGTGACTCTGCGGGAGATTACAATGAGCAGTTCTTC,CASSDSAGDYNEQFF
TRBJ2-1,-,TRBV24-1,-,TGTGCCACCAGTGACCCCCGGGACTGGCGCAACAATGAGCAGTTCTTC,CATSDPRDWRNNEQFF
TRBJ2-7,few,TRBV4-2,TRBD2,TGTGCCAGCAGTCCTAGCGGGAGTTTATACGAGCAGTACTTC,CASSPSGSLYEQYF